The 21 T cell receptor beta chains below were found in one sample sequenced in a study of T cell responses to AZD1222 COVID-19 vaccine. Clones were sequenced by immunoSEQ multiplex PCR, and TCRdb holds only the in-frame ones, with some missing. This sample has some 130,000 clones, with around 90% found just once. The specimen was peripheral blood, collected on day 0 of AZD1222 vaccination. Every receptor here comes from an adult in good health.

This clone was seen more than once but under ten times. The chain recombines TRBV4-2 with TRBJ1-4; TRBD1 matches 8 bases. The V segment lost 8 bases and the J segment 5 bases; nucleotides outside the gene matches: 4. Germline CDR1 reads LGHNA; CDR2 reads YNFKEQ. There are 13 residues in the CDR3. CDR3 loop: CASAGGGNEKLFF. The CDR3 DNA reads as TGTGCCAGCGCAGGGGGCGGAAATGAAAAACTGTTTTTT.

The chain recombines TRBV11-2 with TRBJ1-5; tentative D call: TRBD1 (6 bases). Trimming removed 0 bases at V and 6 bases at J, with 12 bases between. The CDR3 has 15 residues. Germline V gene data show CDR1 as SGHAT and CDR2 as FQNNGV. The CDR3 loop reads CASSLDRGAGQPQHF. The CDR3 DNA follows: TGTGCCAGCAGCTTAGATAGGGGGGCTGGTCAGCCCCAGCATTTT. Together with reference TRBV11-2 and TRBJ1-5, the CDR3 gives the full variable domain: EAGVAQSPRYKIIEKRQSVAFWCNPISGHATLYWYQQILGQGPKLLIQFQNNGVVDDSQLPKDRFSAERLKGVDSTLKIQPAKLEDSAVYLCASSLDRGAGQPQHFGDGTRLSIL.

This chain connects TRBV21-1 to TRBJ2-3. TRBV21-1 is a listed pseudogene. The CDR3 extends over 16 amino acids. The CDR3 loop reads CAAPLGSSSDVDTQYF. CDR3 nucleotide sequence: TGTGCCGCCCCCCTCGGCTCCTCCTCTGATGTGGATACGCAGTATTTT.

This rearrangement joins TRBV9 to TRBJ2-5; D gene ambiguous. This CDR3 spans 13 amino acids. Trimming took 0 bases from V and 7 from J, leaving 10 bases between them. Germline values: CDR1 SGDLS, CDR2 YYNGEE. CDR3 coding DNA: TGTGCCAGCAGCGTAGGGGGAACCGGGACCCAGTACTTC. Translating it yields CASSVGGTGTQYF.

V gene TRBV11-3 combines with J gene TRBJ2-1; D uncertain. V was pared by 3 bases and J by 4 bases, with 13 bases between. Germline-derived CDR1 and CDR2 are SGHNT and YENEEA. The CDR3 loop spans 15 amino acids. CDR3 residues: CASSFAEEQYNEQFF. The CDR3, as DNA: TGTGCCAGCAGCTTTGCAGAAGAGCAATACAATGAGCAGTTCTTC.

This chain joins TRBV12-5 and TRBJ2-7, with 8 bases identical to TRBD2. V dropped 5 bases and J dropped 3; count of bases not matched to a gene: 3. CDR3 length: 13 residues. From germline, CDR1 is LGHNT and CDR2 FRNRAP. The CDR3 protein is CASGPGTSYEQYF. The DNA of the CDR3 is TGTGCTAGTGGTCCCGGGACTAGCTACGAGCAGTACTTC.

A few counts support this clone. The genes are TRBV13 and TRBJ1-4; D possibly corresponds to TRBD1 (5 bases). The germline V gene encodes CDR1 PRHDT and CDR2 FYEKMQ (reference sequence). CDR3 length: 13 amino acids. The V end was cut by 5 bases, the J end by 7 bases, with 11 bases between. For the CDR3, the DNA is TGTGCCAGCAGCGACAGTAGGGTTGAAAAACTGTTTTTT. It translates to CASSDSRVEKLFF.

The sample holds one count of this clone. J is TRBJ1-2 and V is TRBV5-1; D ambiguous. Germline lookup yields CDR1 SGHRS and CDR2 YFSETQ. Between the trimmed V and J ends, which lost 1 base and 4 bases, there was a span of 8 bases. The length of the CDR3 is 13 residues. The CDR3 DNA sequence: TGCGCCAGCAGCTTGACACCCGGCTATGGCTACACCTTC. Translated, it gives CASSLTPGYGYTF.

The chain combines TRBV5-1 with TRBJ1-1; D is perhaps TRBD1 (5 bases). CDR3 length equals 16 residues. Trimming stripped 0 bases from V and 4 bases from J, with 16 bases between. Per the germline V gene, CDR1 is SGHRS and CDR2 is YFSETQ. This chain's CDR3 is CASSLGLGGEGTEAFF. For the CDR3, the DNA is TGCGCCAGCAGCTTGGGGCTCGGGGGAGAGGGCACTGAAGCTTTCTTT.

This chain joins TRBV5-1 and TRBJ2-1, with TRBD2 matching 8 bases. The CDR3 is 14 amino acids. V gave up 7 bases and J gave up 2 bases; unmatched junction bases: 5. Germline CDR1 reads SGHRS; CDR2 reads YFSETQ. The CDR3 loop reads CASGRGGAYNEQFF. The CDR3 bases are TGCGCCAGCGGTCGGGGGGGCGCCTACAATGAGCAGTTCTTC.

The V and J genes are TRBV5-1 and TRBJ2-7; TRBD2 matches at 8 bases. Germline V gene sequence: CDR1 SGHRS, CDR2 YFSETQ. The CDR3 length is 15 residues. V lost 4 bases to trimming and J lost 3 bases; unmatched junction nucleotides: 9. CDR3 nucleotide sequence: TGCGCCAGCAGCCCCCTAGCGGGCCTTCACTACGAGCAGTACTTC. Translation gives CASSPLAGLHYEQYF. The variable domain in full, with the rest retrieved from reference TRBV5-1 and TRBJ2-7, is KAGVTQTPRYLIKTRGQQVTLSCSPISGHRSVSWYQQTPGQGLQFLFEYFSETQRNKGNFPGRFSGRQFSNSRSEMNVSTLELGDSALYLCASSPLAGLHYEQYFGPGTRLTVT.

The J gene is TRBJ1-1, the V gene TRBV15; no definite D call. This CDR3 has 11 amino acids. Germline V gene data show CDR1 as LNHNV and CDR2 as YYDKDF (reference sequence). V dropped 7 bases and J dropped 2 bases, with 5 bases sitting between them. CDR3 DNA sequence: TGTGCCACCACCGGCAACACTGAAGCTTTCTTT. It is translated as CATTGNTEAFF.

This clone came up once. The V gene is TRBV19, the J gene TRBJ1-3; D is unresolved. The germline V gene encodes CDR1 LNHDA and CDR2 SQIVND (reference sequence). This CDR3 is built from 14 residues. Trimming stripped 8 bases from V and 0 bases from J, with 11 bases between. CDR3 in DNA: TGTGCCAGTGGGAGAGGACGCTCTGGAAACACCATATATTTT. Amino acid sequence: CASGRGRSGNTIYF.

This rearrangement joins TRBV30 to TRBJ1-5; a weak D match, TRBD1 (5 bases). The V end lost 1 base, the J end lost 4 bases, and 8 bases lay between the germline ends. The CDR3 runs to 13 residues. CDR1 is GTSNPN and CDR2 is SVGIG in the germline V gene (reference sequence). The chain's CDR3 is CAWSGQKNQPQHF. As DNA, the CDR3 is TGTGCCTGGAGTGGACAGAAAAATCAGCCCCAGCATTTT.

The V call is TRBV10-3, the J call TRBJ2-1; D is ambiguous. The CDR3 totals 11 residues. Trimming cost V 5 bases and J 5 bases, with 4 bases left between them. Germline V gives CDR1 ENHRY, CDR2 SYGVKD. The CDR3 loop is CAISLDNEQFF. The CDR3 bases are TGTGCCATCAGTCTGGACAATGAGCAGTTCTTC.

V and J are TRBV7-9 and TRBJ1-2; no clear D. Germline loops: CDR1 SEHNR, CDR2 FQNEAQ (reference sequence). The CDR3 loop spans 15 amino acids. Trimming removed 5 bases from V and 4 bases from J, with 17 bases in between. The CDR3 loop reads CASSPSGWESYGYTF. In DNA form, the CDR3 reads TGTGCCAGCAGCCCCTCTGGTTGGGAATCCTATGGCTACACCTTC.

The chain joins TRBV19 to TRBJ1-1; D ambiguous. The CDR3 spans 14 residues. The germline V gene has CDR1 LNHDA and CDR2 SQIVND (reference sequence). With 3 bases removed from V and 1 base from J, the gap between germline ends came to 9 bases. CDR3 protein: CASSMSGGNTEAFF. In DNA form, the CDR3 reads TGTGCCAGTAGTATGTCGGGTGGGAACACTGAAGCTTTCTTT.

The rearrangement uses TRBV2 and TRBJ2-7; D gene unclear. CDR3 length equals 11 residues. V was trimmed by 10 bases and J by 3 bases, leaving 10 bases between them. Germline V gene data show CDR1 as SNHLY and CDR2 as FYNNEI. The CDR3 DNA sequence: TGTGCCAACTCGGACCGCTACGAGCAGTACTTC. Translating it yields CANSDRYEQYF.

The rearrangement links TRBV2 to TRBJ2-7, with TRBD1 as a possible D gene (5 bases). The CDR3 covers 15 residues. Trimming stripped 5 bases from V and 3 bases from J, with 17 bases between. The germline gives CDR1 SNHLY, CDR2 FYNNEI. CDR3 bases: TGTGCCAGCAGTCAAGGGGCTGGACCGATCTACGAGCAGTACTTC. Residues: CASSQGAGPIYEQYF.

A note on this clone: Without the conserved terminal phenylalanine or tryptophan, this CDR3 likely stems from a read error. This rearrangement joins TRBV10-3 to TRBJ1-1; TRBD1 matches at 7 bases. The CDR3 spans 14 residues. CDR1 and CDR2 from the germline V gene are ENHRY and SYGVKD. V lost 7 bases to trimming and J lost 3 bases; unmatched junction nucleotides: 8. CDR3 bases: TGTGCCATCATACAGGGGCCTCCGCACACTGAAGCTTTCCTT. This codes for CAIIQGPPHTEAFL.

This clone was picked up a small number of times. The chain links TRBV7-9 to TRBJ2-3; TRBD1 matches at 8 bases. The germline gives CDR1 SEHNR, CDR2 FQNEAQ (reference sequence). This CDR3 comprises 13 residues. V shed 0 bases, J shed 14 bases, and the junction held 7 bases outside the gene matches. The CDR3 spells CASSLASATGVYF. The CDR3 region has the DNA TGTGCCAGCAGCTTAGCCTCCGCGACAGGGGTGTATTTT.